The TCR beta chain described here comes from a study of blood T cell repertoires in COVID-19. Germline loops: CDR1 PRHDT, CDR2 FYEKMQ (reference sequence). The J segment lost 4 bases and the V segment lost 0 bases, leaving 1 base of the junction unmatched. The CDR3 covers 14 residues. Some clones are missing from TCRdb's copy, which holds only in-frame ones; the method was immunoSEQ multiplex PCR. The repertoire holds about 260,000 clones, with 91% as singletons. The origin of this receptor is a person under 30 with COVID-19, enrolled during active disease. The chain employs TRBV13 and TRBJ2-3, with 7 positions matching TRBD2. The specimen sequenced was peripheral blood. The CDR3: CASSLGGRADTQYF. The CDR3 DNA reads as TGTGCCAGCAGCTTAGGTGGGAGGGCAGATACGCAGTATTTT.